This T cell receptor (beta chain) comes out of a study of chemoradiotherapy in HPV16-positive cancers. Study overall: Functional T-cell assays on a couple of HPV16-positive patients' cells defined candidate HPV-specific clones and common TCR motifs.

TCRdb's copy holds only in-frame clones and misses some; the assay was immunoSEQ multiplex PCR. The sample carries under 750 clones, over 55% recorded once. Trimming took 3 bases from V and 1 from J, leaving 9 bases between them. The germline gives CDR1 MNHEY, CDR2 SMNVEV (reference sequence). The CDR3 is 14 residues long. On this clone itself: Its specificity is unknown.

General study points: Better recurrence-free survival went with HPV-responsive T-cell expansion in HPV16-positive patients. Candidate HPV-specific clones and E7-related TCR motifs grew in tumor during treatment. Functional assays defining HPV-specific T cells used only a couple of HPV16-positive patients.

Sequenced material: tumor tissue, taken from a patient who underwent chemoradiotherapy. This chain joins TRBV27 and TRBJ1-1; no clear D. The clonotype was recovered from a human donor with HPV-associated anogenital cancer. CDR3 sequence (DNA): TGTGCCAGCAGTTTGACCGGACCGAACACTGAAGCTTTCTTT. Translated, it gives CASSLTGPNTEAFF.